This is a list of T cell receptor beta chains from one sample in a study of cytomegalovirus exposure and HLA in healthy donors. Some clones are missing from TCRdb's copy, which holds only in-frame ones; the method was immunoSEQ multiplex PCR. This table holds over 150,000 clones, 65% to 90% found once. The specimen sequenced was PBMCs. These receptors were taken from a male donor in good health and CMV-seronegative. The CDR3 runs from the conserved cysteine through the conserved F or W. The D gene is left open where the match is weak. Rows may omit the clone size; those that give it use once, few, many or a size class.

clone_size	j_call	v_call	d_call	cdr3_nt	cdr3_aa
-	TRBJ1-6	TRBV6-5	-	TGTGCCAGCAGTTCACCGGGACACGCTCTGGCCCTCCACTTT	CASSSPGHALALHF
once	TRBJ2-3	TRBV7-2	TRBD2	TGTGCCAGCAGCTTAGAGGGGCGGGGGGGCACAGATACGCAGTATTTT	CASSLEGRGGTDTQYF
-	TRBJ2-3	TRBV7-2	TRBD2	TGTGCCAGCAGTCTCCAAGCGGGGGGCGACGGTTTAGATACGCAGTATTTT	CASSLQAGGDGLDTQYF
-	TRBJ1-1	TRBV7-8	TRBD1	TGTGCCAGCAGCCAGGACAGGGCGGTCACTGAAGCTTTCTTT	CASSQDRAVTEAFF
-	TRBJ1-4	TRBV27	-	TGTGCCAGCAGCCTCGGTACAACAGTCGGCGAAAAACTGTTTTTT	CASSLGTTVGEKLFF
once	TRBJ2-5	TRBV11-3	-	TGTGCCAGCAGCAAAGGGGCCCAGGACCAAGAGACCCAGTACTTC	CASSKGAQDQETQYF
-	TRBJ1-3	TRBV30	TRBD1	TGTGCCTGGTCCTTGGACAGGGCCGACTCTGGAAACACCATATATTTT	CAWSLDRADSGNTIYF
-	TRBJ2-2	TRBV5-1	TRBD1	TGCGCCAGCAGCTGGGACAGCCCTATCACCGGGGAGCTGTTTTTT	CASSWDSPITGELFF
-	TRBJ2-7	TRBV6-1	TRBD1	TGTGCCAGCAGTGAATTTGACAGGGAGAATGGCGAGCAGTACTTC	CASSEFDRENGEQYF
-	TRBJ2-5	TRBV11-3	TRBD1	TGTGCCAGCAGCTCCGGGACAGGGCCCGAAGGGGAGACCCAGTACTTC	CASSSGTGPEGETQYF
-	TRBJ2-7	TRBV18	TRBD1	TGTGCCAGCTCACCAGAAACAGGGGGTGCCTACGAGCAGTACTTC	CASSPETGGAYEQYF
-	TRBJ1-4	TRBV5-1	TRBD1	TGCGCCAGCAGCAAACAGGGGGCGCAGGGTGAAAAACTGTTTTTT	CASSKQGAQGEKLFF
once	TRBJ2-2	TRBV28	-	TGTGCCAGCAGCGAGACGGGGGGCGACACCGGGGAGCTGTTTTTT	CASSETGGDTGELFF
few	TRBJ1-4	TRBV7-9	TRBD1	TGTGCCAGCAGCTACACCGGGGACAGATTTAAGGAAAAACTGTTTTTT	CASSYTGDRFKEKLFF
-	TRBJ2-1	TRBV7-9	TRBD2	TGTGCCAGCAGCTGGCAGAGCGGGGGCGATGAGCAGTTCTTC	CASSWQSGGDEQFF
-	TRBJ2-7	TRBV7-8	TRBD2	TGTGCCAGCAGCCACGCCCGTCTCGGGGGGACCTACGAGCAGTACTTC	CASSHARLGGTYEQYF
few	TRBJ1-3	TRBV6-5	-	TGTGCCAGCAGTTTGACAGCGAGCTCTGGAAACACCATATATTTT	CASSLTASSGNTIYF
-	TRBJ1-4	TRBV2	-	TGTGCCAGCAGTCAACAGGGCACTAATGAAAAACTGTTTTTT	CASSQQGTNEKLFF
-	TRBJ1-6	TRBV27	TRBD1	TGTGCCAGCAGGTTAGGGGGCTCAGGGTCACCCCTCCACTTT	CASRLGGSGSPLHF
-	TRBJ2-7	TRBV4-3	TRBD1	TGCGCCAGCAGCCACCTAGGGACAGGGGGTTCCAACGAGCAGTACTTC	CASSHLGTGGSNEQYF
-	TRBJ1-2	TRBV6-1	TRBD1	TGTGCCAGCAGGGGGACAGGGGGCTACTATGGCTACACCTTC	CASRGTGGYYGYTF
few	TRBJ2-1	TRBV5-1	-	TGCGCCAGCAGCTTGGGGTTACTAGATGGGGAGCAGTTCTTC	CASSLGLLDGEQFF
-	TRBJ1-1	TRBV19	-	TGTGCCAGTAGTCCCCGAAGGGGGGGGAACACTGAAGCTTTCTTT	CASSPRRGGNTEAFF
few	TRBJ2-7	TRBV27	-	TGTGCCAGCAGTCACCGGGACATCCGTACGGAGCAGTACTTC	CASSHRDIRTEQYF
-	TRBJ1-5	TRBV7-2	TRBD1	TGTGCCAGCAGCTTACAGGGGGCTCAGCCCCAGCATTTT	CASSLQGAQPQHF
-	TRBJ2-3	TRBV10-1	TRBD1	TGCGCCAGCAGTGAAGGGGGCTTAACAGATACGCAGTATTTT	CASSEGGLTDTQYF
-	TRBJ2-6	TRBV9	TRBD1	TGTGCCAGCAGCGTAAGGGACAGGGGCTCCGGGGCCAACGTCCTGACTTTC	CASSVRDRGSGANVLTF
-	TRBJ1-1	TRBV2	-	TGTGCCAGCAGTGAAGGAGGATTGAACACTGAAGCTTTCTTT	CASSEGGLNTEAFF
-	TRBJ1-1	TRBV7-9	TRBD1	TGTGCCAGCAGCTTAGAAGCGACAGGGACTGAAGCTTTCTTT	CASSLEATGTEAFF
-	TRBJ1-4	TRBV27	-	TGTGCCAGCAGTCTACAGGGTAATGAAAAACTGTTTTTT	CASSLQGNEKLFF
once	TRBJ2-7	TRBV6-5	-	TGTGCCAGCAGTTACTATCAGGAGCAGTACTTC	CASSYYQEQYF
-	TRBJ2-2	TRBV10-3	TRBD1	TGTGCCATCAAAGACGACAGGGGGCCTATCGGGGAGCTGTTTTTT	CAIKDDRGPIGELFF
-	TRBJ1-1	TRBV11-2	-	TGTGCCAGCAGCTTCCAGGATCAAGTCACTGAAGCTTTCTTT	CASSFQDQVTEAFF
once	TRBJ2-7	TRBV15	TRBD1	TGTGCCACCAGCAGAGGGGACAGGGGGCTCAGGGAGCAGTACTTC	CATSRGDRGLREQYF
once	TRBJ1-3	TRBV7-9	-	TGTGCCAGCAGCTCGGGATACGTGGGAAACACCATATATTTT	CASSSGYVGNTIYF
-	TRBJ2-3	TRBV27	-	TGTGCCAGCAGTTTGGGAGGGACATTGGGGCCAGATACGCAGTATTTT	CASSLGGTLGPDTQYF
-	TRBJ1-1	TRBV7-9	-	TGTGCCAGCAGCTCGGGAATTACATTGAACACTGAAGCTTTCTTT	CASSSGITLNTEAFF
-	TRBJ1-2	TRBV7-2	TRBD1	TGTGCCAGCAGCTACCCAGGGGGCAAGCATGGCTACACCTTC	CASSYPGGKHGYTF
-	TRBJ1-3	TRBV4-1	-	TGCGCCAGCAGCCAACAACTACCGTCTGTGCGGCGCTCTGGAAACACCATATATTTT	CASSQQLPSVRRSGNTIYF
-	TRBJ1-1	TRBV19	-	TGTGCCAGTATCCGAAAACCGCGGGGAGGATTGTACACTGAAGCTTTCTTT	CASIRKPRGGLYTEAFF
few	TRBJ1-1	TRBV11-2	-	TGTGCCAGCACCGGAGGGGTGAACACTGAAGCTTTCTTT	CASTGGVNTEAFF
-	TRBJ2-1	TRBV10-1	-	TGCGCCAGCAGTGAGTCAGTGTCGGGTTTAAATGAGCAGTTCTTC	CASSESVSGLNEQFF
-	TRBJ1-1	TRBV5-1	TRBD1	TGCGCCAGCACTCCCGGGACAGGGTATACTGAAGCTTTCTTT	CASTPGTGYTEAFF
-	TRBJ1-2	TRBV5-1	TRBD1	TGCGCCAGCAGCTCGGGACAGGGGAGCTATGGCTACACCTTC	CASSSGQGSYGYTF
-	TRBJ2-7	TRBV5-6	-	TGTGCCAGCAGCTTGATGCAGGGCACCTACGAGCAGTACTTC	CASSLMQGTYEQYF
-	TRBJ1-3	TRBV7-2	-	TGTGCCAGCAGCGAGGTGACGGCTGCTGGAAACACCATATATTTT	CASSEVTAAGNTIYF